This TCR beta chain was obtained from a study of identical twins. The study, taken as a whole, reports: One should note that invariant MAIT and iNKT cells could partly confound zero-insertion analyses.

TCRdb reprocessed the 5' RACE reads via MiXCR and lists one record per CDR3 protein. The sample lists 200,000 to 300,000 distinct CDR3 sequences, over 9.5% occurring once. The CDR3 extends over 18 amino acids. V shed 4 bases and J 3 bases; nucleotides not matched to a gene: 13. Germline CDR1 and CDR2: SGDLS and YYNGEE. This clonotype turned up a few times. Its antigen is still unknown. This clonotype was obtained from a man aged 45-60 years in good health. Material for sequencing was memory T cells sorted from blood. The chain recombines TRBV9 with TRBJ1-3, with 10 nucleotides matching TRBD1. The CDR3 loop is CASSPRDRGSELGNTIYF. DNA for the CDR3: TGTGCCAGCAGCCCCCGGGACAGGGGCTCGGAACTTGGAAACACCATATATTTT.